The next 24 T cell receptor beta chains were all read from a single sample in a study of identical twins. MiXCR was run by TCRdb on the 5' RACE reads, yielding one entry per CDR3 protein. The data hold 550,000 to 700,000 distinct CDR3 sequences, with 9% to 10% observed a single time. These data also formed part of another study, on yellow fever vaccine responses in identical twins.

Sequencing used PBMCs. All receptors come from a woman between 18 and 30 years old in good health.

The sample holds a few counts of this clonotype. The V call is TRBV5-5, the J call TRBJ2-2; TRBD1 or TRBD2 may be the D gene (6 bases each). V lost 3 bases to trimming and J lost 4 bases, with 10 bases between them. The germline CDR1 and CDR2 sequences are SGHKS and YYEKEE (reference sequence). The CDR3 runs to 14 residues. CDR3 sequence: CASSSGGGTGELFF. The CDR3 nucleotides are TGTGCCAGCAGCTCCGGAGGGGGCACCGGGGAGCTGTTTTTT.

In its sample, this clonotype was seen many times. This rearrangement joins TRBV5-1 to TRBJ1-1; TRBD1 is a possible D gene (6 bases). Trimming took 2 bases from V and 6 from J, leaving 17 bases between them. CDR3 size: 15 residues. Per the germline V gene, CDR1 is SGHRS and CDR2 is YFSETQ. The CDR3 DNA follows: TGCGCCAGCAGCTTTGGGGGTAATGGGGGCGCTGAAGCTTTCTTT. Amino acids: CASSFGGNGGAEAFF. Full variable domain (missing parts from reference TRBV5-1 and TRBJ1-1): KAGVTQTPRYLIKTRGQQVTLSCSPISGHRSVSWYQQTPGQGLQFLFEYFSETQRNKGNFPGRFSGRQFSNSRSEMNVSTLELGDSALYLCASSFGGNGGAEAFFGQGTRLTVV.

Remarks on this clonotype: A much more abundant neighbour one base away suggests this may be a read error. The V and J genes are TRBV5-1 and TRBJ1-1; 7 positions match TRBD1. Germline lookup yields CDR1 SGHRS and CDR2 YFSETQ. The CDR3 has 11 residues. The J segment lost 11 bases and the V segment lost 4 bases, leaving 5 bases of the junction unmatched. Here the CDR3 reads CASSLQGNAFF. In DNA form, the CDR3 reads TGCGCCAGCAGCCTACAGGGGAACGCTTTCTTT.

The J gene is TRBJ1-5, the V gene TRBV7-2; D is unclear. This CDR3 region has 14 residues. Trimming removed 2 bases from V and 6 bases from J, with 11 bases in between. Germline CDR1 and CDR2: SGHTA and FQGNSA. CDR3 loop: CASSLWGDGQPQHF. CDR3 sequence (DNA): TGTGCCAGCAGCTTATGGGGTGATGGTCAGCCCCAGCATTTT. The full variable domain, with the rest looked up from reference TRBV7-2 and TRBJ1-5, is GAGVSQSPSNKVTEKGKDVELRCDPISGHTALYWYRQSLGQGLEFLIYFQGNSAPDKSGLPSDRFSAERTGGSVSTLTIQRTQQEDSAVYLCASSLWGDGQPQHFGDGTRLSIL.

This chain connects TRBV7-9 to TRBJ2-5, with a tentative D call TRBD2 (6 bases). Trimming removed 0 bases from V and 1 base from J, with 9 bases in between. Germline CDR1 SEHNR, CDR2 FQNEAQ (reference sequence). This CDR3 spans 15 amino acids. The CDR3 nucleotides are TGTGCCAGCAGCTTAGCGCGGGGCCGCCAAGAGACCCAGTACTTC. Its protein product is CASSLARGRQETQYF. Full variable domain (rest looked up from reference TRBV7-9 and TRBJ2-5): DTGVSQNPRHKITKRGQNVTFRCDPISEHNRLYWYRQTLGQGPEFLTYFQNEAQLEKSRLLSDRFSAERPKGSFSTLEIQRTEQGDSAMYLCASSLARGRQETQYFGPGTRLLVL.

V is TRBV7-2 and J is TRBJ2-3; TRBD2 matches at 7 bases. Germline V gene data show CDR1 as SGHTA and CDR2 as FQGNSA. V lost 0 bases, J lost 5 bases, and 8 bases stayed unmatched. The CDR3 extends over 16 amino acids. CDR3 nucleotide sequence: TGTGCCAGCAGCTTAGCCGGACTAGTTGAGAGAGATACGCAGTATTTT. Translating it yields CASSLAGLVERDTQYF.

The chain is built from TRBV7-2 and TRBJ2-5; D not resolved. Trimming stripped 0 bases from V and 4 bases from J, with 9 bases between. This CDR3 is 14 amino acids long. Germline V gene lookup returns CDR1 SGHTA and CDR2 FQGNSA. The CDR3 loop is CASSLALGRETQYF. For the CDR3, the DNA is TGTGCCAGCAGCTTAGCATTAGGGCGAGAGACCCAGTACTTC. The whole variable domain, filled in from reference TRBV7-2 and TRBJ2-5, reads GAGVSQSPSNKVTEKGKDVELRCDPISGHTALYWYRQSLGQGLEFLIYFQGNSAPDKSGLPSDRFSAERTGGSVSTLTIQRTQQEDSAVYLCASSLALGRETQYFGPGTRLLVL.

This clonotype has at least ten counts. This chain's CDR3 is CASLGESPVYNEQFF. DNA of the CDR3: TGTGCCAGCTTAGGCGAGAGCCCCGTGTACAATGAGCAGTTCTTC. The chain joins TRBV2 to TRBJ2-1, with D unresolved. Germline V gives CDR1 SNHLY, CDR2 FYNNEI. V lost 8 bases to trimming and J lost 4 bases, with 18 bases between them. CDR3 size: 15 residues.

This clonotype was counted only a few times. The chain is built from TRBV27 and TRBJ2-7, with 8 bases fitting TRBD2. Germline lookup yields CDR1 MNHEY and CDR2 SMNVEV (reference sequence). V shed 4 bases, J shed 4 bases, and the junction held 9 bases outside the gene matches. The CDR3 sequence is 15 residues long. The chain's CDR3 is CASSSSGTRLYEQYF. The CDR3 coding sequence is TGTGCCAGCAGTTCCTCCGGGACTAGACTATACGAGCAGTACTTC.

This clonotype was seen more than once but under ten times. The junction departs from germline at one end; a sequencing error may be responsible. This chain uses TRBV28 with TRBJ2-1; TRBD1 or TRBD2 may be the D gene (6 bases each). The germline gives CDR1 MDHEN, CDR2 SYDVKM. The CDR3 has 11 residues. The CDR3 is CASTYPGALIF. The CDR3 DNA follows: TGTGCCAGCACGTACCCGGGGGCGTTAATCTTC.

V is TRBV7-2 and J is TRBJ2-7; D remains unclear. Germline V CDR1 and CDR2: SGHTA, FQGNSA. This CDR3 is 14 amino acids long. Trimming took 1 base from V and 3 from J, leaving 10 bases between them. The CDR3 DNA follows: TGTGCCAGCAGCTTAGATCCGGAGATCTACGAGCAGTACTTC. Translated, it gives CASSLDPEIYEQYF.

This clonotype was picked up many times. CDR3 nucleotide sequence: TGTGCCAGCAGCGCACGGCACTCCTACGAGCAGTACTTC. It encodes CASSARHSYEQYF. V and J are TRBV5-5 and TRBJ2-7; D is unresolved. Between the trimmed V and J ends, which lost 4 bases and 0 bases, there was a span of 8 bases. Germline V gene sequence: CDR1 SGHKS, CDR2 YYEKEE (reference sequence). The CDR3 consists of 13 residues.

This clonotype was detected many times. The V and J genes are TRBV7-2 and TRBJ1-1; D not resolved. CDR1 is SGHTA and CDR2 is FQGNSA in the germline V gene. The CDR3 covers 13 residues. Trimming removed 5 bases at V and 2 bases at J, with 9 bases between. This CDR3 reads CASSSRANTEAFF. As DNA, the CDR3 is TGTGCCAGCAGCAGCCGGGCCAACACTGAAGCTTTCTTT.

The gene calls are TRBV30 and TRBJ2-7; no clear D. V lost 2 bases and J lost 5, with 10 bases in between. This CDR3 has 12 amino acids. Germline lookup yields CDR1 GTSNPN and CDR2 SVGIG (reference sequence). The CDR3 coding sequence is TGTGCCTGGAGTTTCCGGGCGGACGAGCAGTACTTC. The encoded protein is CAWSFRADEQYF.

This clonotype appeared a few times. The rearrangement links TRBV28 to TRBJ1-5, with D maybe TRBD1 (6 bases). V gave up 5 bases and J gave up 0 bases, with 20 bases separating them. The CDR3 covers 18 residues. In germline, CDR1 is MDHEN, CDR2 SYDVKM. Here the CDR3 reads CASSLRRTVGYSNQPQHF. The CDR3 DNA reads TGTGCCAGCAGTCTGCGGAGGACAGTCGGATATAGCAATCAGCCCCAGCATTTT. Supplemented by reference TRBV28 and TRBJ1-5, the full variable domain reads DVKVTQSSRYLVKRTGEKVFLECVQDMDHENMFWYRQDPGLGLRLIYFSYDVKMKEKGDIPEGYSVSREKKERFSLILESASTNQTSMYLCASSLRRTVGYSNQPQHFGDGTRLSIL.

This clonotype was seen a handful of times. This chain joins TRBV29-1 and TRBJ1-1; D gene uncertain. The CDR3 extends over 10 amino acids. V gave up 7 bases and J gave up 0 bases, with 3 bases separating them. In germline, CDR1 is SQVTM, CDR2 ANQGSEA. The CDR3, as DNA: TGCAGCGGCATGAACACTGAAGCTTTCTTT. Encoded protein: CSGMNTEAFF.

This clonotype was observed a handful of times. The rearrangement uses TRBV6-2 or TRBV6-3 and TRBJ2-5, with 8 bases fitting TRBD2. The CDR3 runs to 16 residues. Trimming removed 7 bases from V and 0 bases from J; junction bases left unmatched: 10. Germline-derived CDR1 and CDR2 are MNHEY and SVGEGT. For the CDR3, the DNA is TGTGCCAGCAATACCCCGACTAGCGCCCACCAAGAGACCCAGTACTTC. This translates into CASNTPTSAHQETQYF.

This clonotype was picked up many times. The V gene is TRBV7-2, the J gene TRBJ2-5; D unclear. Germline V gives CDR1 SGHTA, CDR2 FQGNSA. This CDR3 is built from 14 residues. The V gene lost 5 bases and the J gene lost 1 base, with 11 bases spanning the gap. CDR3 coding DNA: TGTGCCAGCAGCGCGTTGAGGTCCCAAGAGACCCAGTACTTC. Protein: CASSALRSQETQYF.

J is TRBJ2-1 and V is TRBV5-1; 9 bases are shared with TRBD2. V lost 1 base, J lost 5 bases, and 4 bases stayed unmatched. The length of the CDR3 is 15 residues. CDR1 SGHRS and CDR2 YFSETQ come from the germline V gene. The DNA for the CDR3 is TGCGCCAGCAGCTTGTCTAGCGGGACAGACAATGAGCAGTTCTTC. This encodes CASSLSSGTDNEQFF.

This CDR3 reads CASSFYLAGGLTTETQYF. CDR3 DNA sequence: TGTGCCAGCAGTTTTTATCTAGCGGGAGGGCTCACGACAGAGACCCAGTACTTC. This sequence joins TRBV12-3 or TRBV12-4 and TRBJ2-5; 12 bases are shared with TRBD2. Trimming removed 3 bases from V and 4 bases from J; junction bases left unmatched: 12. The CDR3 spans 18 residues.

This clonotype was seen many times. V and J are TRBV7-9 and TRBJ2-2; 8 bases fit TRBD2. The germline V gene has CDR1 SEHNR and CDR2 FQNEAQ (reference sequence). Unmatched junction bases numbered 10, after V lost 0 bases and J lost 7 bases. The CDR3 contains 17 residues. The CDR3 DNA reads TGTGCCAGCAGCTTAGCGCCCCAGCGGGAGATCGGCGGGGAGCTGTTTTTT. Translating it yields CASSLAPQREIGGELFF.

The table lists this clonotype with many counts. V usage is TRBV20-1 and J usage is TRBJ2-5; D gene unclear. Deletions cut 2 bases from V and 1 base from J, with 8 bases between. This CDR3 contains 13 residues. From germline, CDR1 is DFQATT and CDR2 SNEGSKA (reference sequence). The CDR3 nucleotides read TGCAGTGCTAGACGCGCAGCCCAAGAGACCCAGTACTTC. Translating it yields CSARRAAQETQYF.

The gene calls are TRBV6-5 and TRBJ2-5, with no clear D. Trimming removed 0 bases at V and 5 bases at J, with 10 bases between. The germline V gene has CDR1 MNHEY and CDR2 SVGAGI. This CDR3 has 14 residues. The CDR3 bases are TGTGCCAGCAGTTACTCGAATACTATGGAGACCCAGTACTTC. This encodes CASSYSNTMETQYF.

This clonotype was found a few times. One end of the junction is discordant with germline, which a read error may explain. The rearrangement uses TRBV12-3 or TRBV12-4 and TRBJ2-7; 7 nucleotides agree with TRBD1. The CDR3 spans 11 residues. The CDR3 coding sequence is TGTGCCAGCAGCCATACAGGGGCAAAGGACTTC. Encoded protein: CASSHTGAKDF.